This T cell receptor beta chain was found in a study of post-analysis software for immune sequencing data. About the research overall: Relapsing-remitting, secondary progressive and progressive-relapsing forms made up the multiple sclerosis disease courses. Regarding the study as a whole: Compared with controls, patients had more of about five TRBV segments, including TRBV5-6, TRBV5-1 and TRBV20-1. Multiple sclerosis was associated with a significant reduction in normalized Chao1 diversity relative to controls.

In this sample, this clonotype turned up a few times. Its antigen is still unknown. Researchers reported that TCR beta cDNA libraries carried unique molecular identifiers. TCRdb reprocessed the PCR reads via MiXCR and lists one record per CDR3 protein. The data contain 150,000 to 200,000 distinct CDR3 sequences, 30% of them singletons. CDR3 size: 15 residues. The V and J ends lost 6 bases and 3 bases respectively, with 17 bases between them. The sequencing sample was made of blood. This sequence was found in a girl aged 10 to 17 with multiple sclerosis. The J gene is TRBJ1-1, the V gene TRBV12-3 or TRBV12-4, with a tentative D call TRBD1 (6 bases). The CDR3 DNA sequence: TGTGCCAGCAGCCCAACCCTGAGGGGGGACACTGAAGCTTTCTTT. Its translation is CASSPTLRGDTEAFF.